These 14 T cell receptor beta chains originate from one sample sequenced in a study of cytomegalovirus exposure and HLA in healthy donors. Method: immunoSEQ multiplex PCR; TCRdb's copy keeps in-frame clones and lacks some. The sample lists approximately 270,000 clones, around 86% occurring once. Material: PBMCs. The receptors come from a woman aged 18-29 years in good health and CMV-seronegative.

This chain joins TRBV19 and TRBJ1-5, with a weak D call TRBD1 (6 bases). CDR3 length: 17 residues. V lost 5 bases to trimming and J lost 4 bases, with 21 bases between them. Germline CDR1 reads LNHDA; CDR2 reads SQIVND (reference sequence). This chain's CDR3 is CASSPSPGTGFNQPQHF. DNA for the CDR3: TGTGCCAGTAGTCCTTCCCCAGGAACAGGGTTTAATCAGCCCCAGCATTTT.

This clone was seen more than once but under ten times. CDR3 loop: CASTPTGASPLHF. CDR3 bases: TGTGCCAGCACGCCAACGGGAGCTTCACCCCTCCACTTT. The chain uses TRBV6-5 and TRBJ1-6; D gene unclear. The germline CDR1 and CDR2 sequences are MNHEY and SVGAGI. The length of the CDR3 is 13 residues. Trimming shortened V by 7 bases and J by 9 bases, and 13 bases separated the two germline ends.

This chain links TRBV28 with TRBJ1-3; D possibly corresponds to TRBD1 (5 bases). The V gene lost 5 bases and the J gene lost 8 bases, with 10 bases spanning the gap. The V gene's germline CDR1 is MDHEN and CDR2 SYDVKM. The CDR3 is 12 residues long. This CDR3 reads CASSLGGYTIYF. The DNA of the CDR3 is TGTGCCAGCAGTCTTGGGGGGTACACCATATATTTT. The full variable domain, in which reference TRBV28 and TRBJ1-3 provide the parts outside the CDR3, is DVKVTQSSRYLVKRTGEKVFLECVQDMDHENMFWYRQDPGLGLRLIYFSYDVKMKEKGDIPEGYSVSREKKERFSLILESASTNQTSMYLCASSLGGYTIYFGEGSWLTVV.

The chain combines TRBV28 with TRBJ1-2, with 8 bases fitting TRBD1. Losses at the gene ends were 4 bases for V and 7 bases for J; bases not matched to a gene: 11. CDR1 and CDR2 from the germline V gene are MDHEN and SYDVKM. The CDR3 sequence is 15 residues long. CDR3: CASSYWPSDRGGYTF. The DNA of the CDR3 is TGTGCCAGCAGTTATTGGCCCTCCGACAGGGGTGGCTACACCTTC.

This CDR3 is CASSFYSGRAEEQYF. The DNA of the CDR3 is TGTGCCAGCAGCTTCTATAGCGGGAGGGCCGAGGAGCAGTACTTC. The gene calls are TRBV9 and TRBJ2-7, with 11 bases that match TRBD2. The CDR3 has 15 residues. In germline, CDR1 is SGDLS, CDR2 YYNGEE. The ends lost 4 bases at V and 7 bases at J; junction bases unmatched: 10. The full variable domain, its missing parts supplied by reference TRBV9 and TRBJ2-7, is DSGVTQTPKHLITATGQRVTLRCSPRSGDLSVYWYQQSLDQGLQFLIQYYNGEERAKGNILERFSAQQFPDLHSELNLSSLELGDSALYFCASSFYSGRAEEQYFGPGTRLTVT.

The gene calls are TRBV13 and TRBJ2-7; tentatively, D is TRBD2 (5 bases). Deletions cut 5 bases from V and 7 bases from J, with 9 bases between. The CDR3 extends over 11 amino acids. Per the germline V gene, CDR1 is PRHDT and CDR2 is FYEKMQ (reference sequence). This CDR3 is CASSRRREQYF. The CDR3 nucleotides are TGTGCCAGCAGCCGGAGGCGAGAGCAGTACTTC.

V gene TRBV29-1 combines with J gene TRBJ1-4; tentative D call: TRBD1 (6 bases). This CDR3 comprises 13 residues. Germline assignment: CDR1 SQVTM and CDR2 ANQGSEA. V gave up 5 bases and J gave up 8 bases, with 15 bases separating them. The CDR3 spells CSVRQVLNEKLFF. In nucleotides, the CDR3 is TGCAGCGTTCGACAGGTTTTAAACGAAAAACTGTTTTTT.

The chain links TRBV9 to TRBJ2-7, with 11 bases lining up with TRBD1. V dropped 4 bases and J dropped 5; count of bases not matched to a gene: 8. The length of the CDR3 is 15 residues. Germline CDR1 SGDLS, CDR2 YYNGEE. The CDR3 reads CASSLGPGQGDEQYF. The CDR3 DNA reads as TGTGCCAGCAGCCTCGGGCCGGGACAGGGGGACGAGCAGTACTTC.

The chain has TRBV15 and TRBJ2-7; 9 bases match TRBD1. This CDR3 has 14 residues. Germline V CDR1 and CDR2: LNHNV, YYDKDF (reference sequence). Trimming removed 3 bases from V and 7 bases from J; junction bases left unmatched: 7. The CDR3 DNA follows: TGTGCCACCAGCAGTCCCGGGACAGGGACTGAGCAGTACTTC. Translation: CATSSPGTGTEQYF.

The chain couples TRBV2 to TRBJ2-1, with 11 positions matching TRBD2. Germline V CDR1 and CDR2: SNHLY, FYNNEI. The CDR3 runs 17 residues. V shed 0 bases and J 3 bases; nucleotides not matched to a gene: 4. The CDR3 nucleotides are TGTGCCAGCAGTGAAGCGGGGACTAGCGGTATCTACAATGAGCAGTTCTTC. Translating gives CASSEAGTSGIYNEQFF.

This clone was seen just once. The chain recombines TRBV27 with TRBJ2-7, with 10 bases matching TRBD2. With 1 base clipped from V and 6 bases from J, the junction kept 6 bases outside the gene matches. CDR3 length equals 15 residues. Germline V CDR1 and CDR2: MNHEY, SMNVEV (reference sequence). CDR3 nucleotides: TGTGCCAGCAGTTTATTAGCTAGCGGGGGAATCGAGCAGTACTTC. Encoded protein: CASSLLASGGIEQYF.

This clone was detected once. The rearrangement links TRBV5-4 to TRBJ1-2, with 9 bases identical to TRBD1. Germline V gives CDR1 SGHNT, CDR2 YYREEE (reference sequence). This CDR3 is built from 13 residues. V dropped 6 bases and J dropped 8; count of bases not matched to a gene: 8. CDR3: CASNPRTGEGYTF. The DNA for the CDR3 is TGTGCCAGCAACCCCCGGACAGGGGAAGGCTACACCTTC.

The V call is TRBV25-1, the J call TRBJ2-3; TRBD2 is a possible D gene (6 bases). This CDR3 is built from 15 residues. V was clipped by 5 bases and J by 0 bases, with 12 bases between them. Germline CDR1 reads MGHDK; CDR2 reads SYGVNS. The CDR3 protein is CASSPLRGSTDTQYF. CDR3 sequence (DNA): TGTGCCAGCAGTCCTTTGCGGGGAAGCACAGATACGCAGTATTTT.

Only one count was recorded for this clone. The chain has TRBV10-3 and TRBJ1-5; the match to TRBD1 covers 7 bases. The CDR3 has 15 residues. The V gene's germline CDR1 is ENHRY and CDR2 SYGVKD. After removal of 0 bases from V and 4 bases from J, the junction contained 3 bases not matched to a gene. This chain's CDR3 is CAISESDRENQPQHF. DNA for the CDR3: TGTGCCATCAGTGAGTCAGACAGGGAAAATCAGCCCCAGCATTTT.